The entry below describes one TCR beta chain. Some clones are missing from TCRdb's copy, which holds only in-frame ones; the method was immunoSEQ multiplex PCR. The data contain about 64,000 clones, around 84% of them singletons. This specimen belongs to a study of OX40 agonist ivuxolimab in advanced cancers. The V end lost 7 bases, the J end lost 6 bases, and 16 bases lay between the germline ends. Germline values: CDR1 MNHNS, CDR2 SASEGT. The CDR3 has 15 amino acids. This chain joins TRBV6-1 and TRBJ1-6; a possible D gene is TRBD1 (5 bases). The TCR was taken from an adult with an advanced solid tumor such as melanoma, head and neck, liver or kidney cancer. The sequenced sample was CD4+ or CD8+ T cells sorted from blood, obtained in a trial of the OX40 agonist ivuxolimab. The CDR3 spells CASITQEGFNSPLHF. The CDR3 DNA sequence: TGTGCCAGCATTACACAGGAAGGTTTTAATTCACCCCTCCACTTT.